The rows below give T cell receptor beta chains drawn from one sample of a study of control samples from healthy donors and cancer patients. The method was immunoSEQ multiplex PCR; TCRdb's version includes in-frame clones alone and lacks a portion of them. The repertoire holds 90,000 to 100,000 clones, over 75% seen once, with over 3% in the top ten. Sequencing input: blood. The receptors stem from a woman aged 18 to 35 in good health. CDR3s include the opening cysteine and the closing phenylalanine or tryptophan. D genes are given only for firm matches. Part of the rows lack a size; the others show once, few, many or a class for expanded clones.

d_call: TRBD1
j_call: TRBJ2-7
clone_size: once
v_call: TRBV28
cdr3_aa: CASREGGQVTLYEQYF
cdr3_nt: TGTGCCAGCAGGGAAGGCGGACAGGTGACTCTATACGAGCAGTACTTC

d_call: NA
j_call: TRBJ2-7
clone_size: NA
v_call: TRBV5-6
cdr3_aa: CASSLHPNEQYF
cdr3_nt: TGTGCCAGCAGCTTGCATCCAAACGAGCAGTACTTC

d_call: TRBD1
j_call: TRBJ1-1
clone_size: NA
v_call: TRBV27
cdr3_aa: CASSLSNRGLMDTEAFF
cdr3_nt: TGTGCCAGCAGTTTATCCAACAGGGGGCTTATGGACACTGAAGCTTTCTTT

d_call: TRBD1
j_call: TRBJ1-3
clone_size: once
v_call: TRBV14
cdr3_aa: CASSQGTGGSTIYF
cdr3_nt: TGTGCCAGCAGCCAAGGGACAGGGGGAAGCACCATATATTTT

d_call: NA
j_call: TRBJ2-5
clone_size: NA
v_call: TRBV4-1
cdr3_aa: CASSRETRETQYF
cdr3_nt: TGCGCCAGCAGCCGCGAAACCCGCGAGACCCAGTACTTC

d_call: NA
j_call: TRBJ1-2
clone_size: NA
v_call: TRBV3-1/TRBV3-2
cdr3_aa: CASSQRAGGGASGYTF
cdr3_nt: TGTGCCAGCAGCCAAAGAGCTGGGGGGGGCGCCTCTGGCTACACCTTC

d_call: NA
j_call: TRBJ1-2
clone_size: NA
v_call: TRBV14
cdr3_aa: CASSQDDDSRYGYTF
cdr3_nt: TGTGCCAGCAGCCAAGATGACGACAGTCGATATGGCTACACCTTC

d_call: NA
j_call: TRBJ1-2
clone_size: NA
v_call: TRBV10-3
cdr3_aa: CAISDQGPSGYTF
cdr3_nt: TGTGCCATCAGTGATCAAGGCCCCTCTGGCTACACCTTC

d_call: TRBD1
j_call: TRBJ1-1
clone_size: NA
v_call: TRBV5-1
cdr3_aa: CASSRTGATEAFF
cdr3_nt: TGCGCCAGCAGCAGAACAGGGGCCACTGAAGCTTTCTTT

d_call: TRBD1
j_call: TRBJ2-1
clone_size: NA
v_call: TRBV7-9
cdr3_aa: CASRKGAVNEQFF
cdr3_nt: TGTGCCAGCAGAAAGGGGGCGGTCAATGAGCAGTTCTTC

d_call: NA
j_call: TRBJ2-7
clone_size: NA
v_call: TRBV5-1
cdr3_aa: CASSPMGQGFYEQYF
cdr3_nt: TGCGCCAGCAGCCCGATGGGGCAGGGTTTCTACGAGCAGTACTTC

d_call: TRBD1
j_call: TRBJ1-2
clone_size: NA
v_call: TRBV7-2
cdr3_aa: CASSPRGQGDGYTF
cdr3_nt: TGTGCCAGCAGCCCCCGGGGACAGGGGGACGGCTACACCTTC

d_call: NA
j_call: TRBJ2-5
clone_size: NA
v_call: TRBV4-1
cdr3_aa: CASSQEPQMGQETQYF
cdr3_nt: TGCGCCAGCAGCCAAGAACCCCAGATGGGCCAAGAGACCCAGTACTTC

d_call: NA
j_call: TRBJ1-1
clone_size: NA
v_call: TRBV9
cdr3_aa: CVSSALMNTEAFF
cdr3_nt: TGTGTCAGCAGCGCACTCATGAACACTGAAGCTTTCTTT

d_call: NA
j_call: TRBJ2-7
clone_size: NA
v_call: TRBV5-1
cdr3_aa: CASSSVGTIYEQYF
cdr3_nt: TGCGCCAGCAGCTCTGTTGGGACGATCTACGAGCAGTACTTC

d_call: NA
j_call: TRBJ2-4
clone_size: NA
v_call: TRBV7-9
cdr3_aa: CASSSGRGPNIQYF
cdr3_nt: TGTGCCAGCAGCTCTGGGCGGGGGCCTAACATTCAGTACTTC

d_call: TRBD2
j_call: TRBJ2-5
clone_size: NA
v_call: TRBV6-5
cdr3_aa: CASARGGQKTQYF
cdr3_nt: TGTGCCAGCGCGCGGGGGGGCCAGAAGACCCAGTACTTC

d_call: TRBD2
j_call: TRBJ2-5
clone_size: NA
v_call: TRBV4-2
cdr3_aa: CASSQGTSGGAETQYF
cdr3_nt: TGTGCCAGCAGCCAAGGGACTAGCGGGGGGGCGGAGACCCAGTACTTC

d_call: NA
j_call: TRBJ1-6
clone_size: once
v_call: TRBV5-6
cdr3_aa: CASSLYRGNSPLHF
cdr3_nt: TGTGCCAGCAGCTTGTACAGAGGGAATTCACCCCTCCACTTT

d_call: NA
j_call: TRBJ2-6
clone_size: NA
v_call: TRBV19
cdr3_aa: CASSIATASGANVLTF
cdr3_nt: TGTGCCAGTAGTATCGCCACAGCCTCTGGGGCCAACGTCCTGACTTTC

d_call: NA
j_call: TRBJ2-7
clone_size: NA
v_call: TRBV4-1
cdr3_aa: CASSHADGDYEQYF
cdr3_nt: TGCGCCAGCAGCCACGCCGACGGCGACTACGAGCAGTACTTC

d_call: NA
j_call: TRBJ2-7
clone_size: NA
v_call: TRBV7-2
cdr3_aa: CASSDRDNYEQYF
cdr3_nt: TGTGCCAGCAGCGACCGGGACAACTACGAGCAGTACTTC

d_call: NA
j_call: TRBJ1-5
clone_size: NA
v_call: TRBV11-2
cdr3_aa: CASSLGPVNQPQHF
cdr3_nt: TGTGCCAGCAGCTTAGGGCCAGTTAATCAGCCCCAGCATTTT

d_call: TRBD1
j_call: TRBJ1-3
clone_size: NA
v_call: TRBV9
cdr3_aa: CASSPGQGGSGNTIYF
cdr3_nt: TGTGCCAGCAGCCCGGGACAGGGTGGCTCTGGAAACACCATATATTTT

d_call: TRBD1
j_call: TRBJ2-3
clone_size: NA
v_call: TRBV24-1
cdr3_aa: CATSDVTGGSSTDTQYF
cdr3_nt: TGTGCCACCAGTGACGTCACAGGGGGTAGTAGCACAGATACGCAGTATTTT

d_call: NA
j_call: TRBJ2-7
clone_size: NA
v_call: TRBV2
cdr3_aa: CASSITQGHEQYF
cdr3_nt: TGTGCCAGCAGTATTACTCAGGGCCACGAGCAGTACTTC

d_call: NA
j_call: TRBJ2-2
clone_size: NA
v_call: TRBV5-1
cdr3_aa: CASSLTRPSGELFF
cdr3_nt: TGCGCCAGCAGCCTAACACGGCCTAGCGGGGAGCTGTTTTTT

d_call: TRBD1
j_call: TRBJ1-5
clone_size: NA
v_call: TRBV19
cdr3_aa: CAGGQLDSNQPQHF
cdr3_nt: TGTGCCGGGGGACAGCTTGATAGCAATCAGCCCCAGCATTTT

d_call: NA
j_call: TRBJ1-2
clone_size: NA
v_call: TRBV7-9
cdr3_aa: CASSLARDSPEGNYGYTF
cdr3_nt: TGTGCCAGCAGCTTAGCGAGAGACAGCCCCGAGGGTAACTATGGCTACACCTTC

d_call: TRBD1
j_call: TRBJ1-2
clone_size: NA
v_call: TRBV6-5
cdr3_aa: CASIRRDSGGYGYTF
cdr3_nt: TGTGCCAGCATCAGGCGGGACAGCGGCGGATATGGCTACACCTTC

d_call: NA
j_call: TRBJ2-3
clone_size: NA
v_call: TRBV11-3
cdr3_aa: CASSLGGTDTQYF
cdr3_nt: TGTGCCAGCAGCTTAGGGGGCACAGATACGCAGTATTTT

d_call: NA
j_call: TRBJ1-4
clone_size: NA
v_call: TRBV6-5
cdr3_aa: CASQMGRDEKLFF
cdr3_nt: TGTGCCAGCCAGATGGGGAGGGATGAAAAACTGTTTTTT

d_call: NA
j_call: TRBJ1-2
clone_size: NA
v_call: TRBV29-1
cdr3_aa: CSVEDQNADGLTIF
cdr3_nt: TGCAGCGTTGAAGATCAGAATGCAGATGGACTTACCATCTTC

d_call: NA
j_call: TRBJ2-3
clone_size: NA
v_call: TRBV5-4
cdr3_aa: CAVGYTDTQYF
cdr3_nt: TGTGCCGTGGGCTACACAGATACGCAGTATTTT

d_call: NA
j_call: TRBJ1-1
clone_size: NA
v_call: TRBV5-8
cdr3_aa: CASSFVPDSLNTEAFF
cdr3_nt: TGTGCCAGCAGCTTCGTCCCGGACAGCCTGAACACTGAAGCTTTCTTT

d_call: TRBD1
j_call: TRBJ1-1
clone_size: NA
v_call: TRBV2
cdr3_aa: CASSTPGGVVTEAFF
cdr3_nt: TGTGCCAGTAGCACTCCAGGGGGCGTAGTCACTGAAGCTTTCTTT

d_call: TRBD1
j_call: TRBJ1-2
clone_size: NA
v_call: TRBV7-3
cdr3_aa: CASSYGTGDSYGYTF
cdr3_nt: TGTGCCAGCAGCTACGGGACAGGGGATTCCTATGGCTACACCTTC

d_call: NA
j_call: TRBJ2-7
clone_size: NA
v_call: TRBV9
cdr3_aa: CASSPGDNRVHEQYF
cdr3_nt: TGTGCCAGCAGCCCCGGAGATAACAGGGTCCACGAGCAGTACTTC

d_call: TRBD1
j_call: TRBJ1-4
clone_size: NA
v_call: TRBV5-1
cdr3_aa: CASSLVPGQTNEKLFF
cdr3_nt: TGCGCCAGCAGCTTGGTCCCGGGACAGACCAATGAAAAACTGTTTTTT

d_call: NA
j_call: TRBJ1-1
clone_size: NA
v_call: TRBV28
cdr3_aa: CASRGLGGLNTEAFF
cdr3_nt: TGTGCCAGCAGGGGCCTTGGGGGCTTGAACACTGAAGCTTTCTTT

d_call: TRBD2
j_call: TRBJ2-3
clone_size: NA
v_call: TRBV24-1
cdr3_aa: CATSDTSGGRDTQYF
cdr3_nt: TGTGCCACCAGTGATACTAGCGGGGGCCGGGATACGCAGTATTTT